The entry below gives a single TCR beta chain sequence along with its context. It lacks a known antigen. Per-nucleotide qualities are absent, and no much larger clonotype sits a single base away. The entry originates in a study of tissue T cells after allogeneic stem cell transplantation (dated by TCRdb to 2021 to 2024). About the investigation overall: Over an approximately three-year period, fewer than 10 adult allo-HCT recipients who had steroid-refractory GVHD were prospectively enrolled in a research-autopsy study. Using research autopsies of patients with and without GVHD, plus mouse models of GVHD, the study profiled TCR beta repertoires across many tissues. Pre-transplant PBMCs were of recipient origin and were available from 4 or 5 GVHD patients. Every GVHD patient received a graft from a donor; several grafts were unmodified and three were CD34-selected to deplete T cells. Gastrointestinal GVHD was present in all GVHD patients, several lines of GVHD-directed therapy were administered to all GVHD patients, and skin involvement was additionally present in about 5 GVHD patients. In viably preserved blood and marrow, CD3+ T cells were flow-sorted if cell numbers allowed, whereas smaller samples went directly to DNA extraction. The human arm was a prospective observational study without blinding or randomization. The paper's findings and limits, for the study overall: Sampling depth was acknowledged as a limitation, and the patient cohort was both small and clinically heterogeneous. Few T cell clones were found to be shared across patients, but shared repertoire signatures across patients were revealed in a tissue-specific fashion by motif-based clustering. Within patients, how anatomically similar tissues were was a major factor shaping TCR repertoire composition, regardless of disease or transplant status. Blood and spleen T cells captured only a limited portion of the TCR repertoire detected in tissues, in both patients and mice. The study did not determine which tissue TCRs were alloreactive or antigen-specific, and some clones might have been persisting host cells.

To prepare the library, the immunoSEQ multiplex PCR assay was applied. TCRbeta CDR3 sequencing was performed at survey depth by Adaptive Biotechnologies, and CDR3 sequences, V/J genes, productive frequency and template counts were reported. TCR beta CDR3 regions were amplified from genomic DNA instead of RNA. In the paper's pipeline: Jensen-Shannon divergence served to quantify pairwise repertoire overlap between tissues, with 0 meaning identical and 1 meaning complete divergence. Based on pairwise JSD values, tissues were grouped by single-linkage agglomerative hierarchical clustering, and the results were shown as dendrograms. GLIPH2 was applied to all patient samples using simulation_depth 1000, kmer_min_depth 3, and cdr3_length_cutoff 8, and only groups with more than two unique CDR3s were retained. A standardized tissue-overlap score was generated by extrapolating Jaccard GLIPH-group overlap across patients to a standard repertoire size of 1000 clones. Associations of diversity with clinical or experimental variables used linear mixed-effect models with tissue fixed effects and individual random effects. Drawn from immuneACCESS, this table holds only the in-frame rearrangements with V and J called that TCRdb kept. Clones are partly lost; checked studies trace under half to an unresolved V gene and leave the rest unexplained. The V and J calls and the clone size are those of that table, but D and trimming were determined from the DNA. Here the sample has tens of thousands of clones; more than 90% occur a single time. The ten largest account for about 4% of the sample.

What the time point label conveys for this sample: recipient (host-origin) PBMCs collected before allo-HCT. V loses 3 bases, J loses 9 bases, and the germline ends lie 9 bases apart. From the germline V gene (reference sequence), CDR1 is MNHNY and CDR2 is SVGAGI. Inclusive of the bounding cysteine and phenylalanine, the CDR3 is 12 residues long. CDR3 DNA is the only sequence kept; it has 36 bases, read in frame from the first base. The sequence came from a woman between 35 and 75 years old who later had graft-versus-host disease after an allogeneic stem cell transplant. The sample in question was blood, obtained before transplantation. This chain joins TRBV6-6 to TRBJ2-1, and possibly TRBD2, on 6 matching bases. CDR3 reads: CASSYTGVEQFF. The sequenced DNA is TGTGCCAGCAGTTATACGGGAGTTGAGCAGTTCTTC.